This TCR beta chain was sequenced during a study of shared clonotypes between healthy human individuals. General study results and limits: Among the subsets, naive ones generally showed larger estimated richness than memory ones. The study found lower generation probabilities in non-shared clonotypes than in those shared by all four donors.

For this clone: The antigen is unknown.

Donors had no recently reported acute infections or vaccinations and were HIV-negative. The germline CDR1 and CDR2 sequences are KGHSH and LQKENI. V was cut by 1 base and J by 2 bases, with 7 bases left in between. The CDR3 has 14 residues. How the authors handled the data: Junction-only sequences without quality scores came from ImmunoSEQ, so filtering differed. Produced via immunoSEQ multiplex PCR; TCRdb's table is partial and in-frame only. V and J calls and clone size are given by that table; D and trimming were obtained from the DNA. The table records 2 million to 2.5 million clones, around 95% of them present only once.

The sample taken for sequencing was naive CD4+ T cells sorted from blood. Documented subset: CD45RA+ positively selected. The rearrangement uses TRBV18 and TRBJ2-3, with unresolved D. The receptor comes from a man between 18 and 29 years old in good health. In DNA form, the CDR3 reads TGTGCCAGCTCACCACTTCGTGACACAGATACGCAGTATTTT. As protein: CASSPLRDTDTQYF.